This T cell receptor gamma chain was documented in a study of Vδ1+ human thymocytes. Germline CDR1 VINAFY, CDR2 YDVSNSKD. This CDR3 contains 12 residues. The V and J ends lost 3 bases and 5 bases, in that order; junction bases with no gene match: 4. The sorted cells were CD3+ Vdelta1+ Vdelta2- thymocytes from alphabeta-depleted thymus. Study-wide results and caveats: Approximately 20% of thymic delta-chain sequences were Vdelta2, with few Vdelta3, unlike blood Vdelta1+ controls. Thymic TRG and TRD repertoires appeared highly polyclonal, with Gaussian CDR3 length distributions.

Sequences come from RNA converted to cDNA by reverse transcription. Pooled V-gene forward primers with one constant-region reverse primer generated the CDR3 amplicons by multiplex PCR. TCRdb used CATT to re-call clones from the multiplex PCR reads. The data contain 7,500 to 10,000 gamma-chain clones, less than 70% of them singletons. This clone was seen only a few times. The antigen remains unidentified. This rearrangement joins TRGV5 to TRGJ1 or TRGJ2. Material: Vdelta1+ gamma-delta thymocytes from the thymus. Noted subset: FACS-sorted CD3+ TCRalphabeta- TCRVdelta1+ TCRVdelta2- thymocytes. The sequence was obtained from a girl under three years old who had congenital heart surgery. The CDR3 protein is CATWDQHYKKLF. As DNA, the CDR3 is TGTGCCACCTGGGACCAGCATTATAAGAAACTCTTT.